This TCR beta chain derives from a study of blood T cell repertoires in COVID-19. Assay used: immunoSEQ multiplex PCR; TCRdb lists only in-frame clones, some missing. The table lists about 71,000 clones, over 75% of them singletons. This CDR3 is built from 15 residues. The germline gives CDR1 LGHDT, CDR2 YNNKEL (reference sequence). V lost 1 base and J lost 9; bases outside the gene matches: 8. The chain recombines TRBV3-1 (or the pseudogene TRBV3-2) with TRBJ2-1; 8 nucleotides line up with TRBD1. The sequenced material came from peripheral blood. This clonotype was sampled from a woman in her late teens or twenties with acute or convalescent COVID-19. CDR3 protein: CASSQARQGYGEQFF. The CDR3 region has the DNA TGTGCCAGCAGCCAAGCACGACAGGGGTATGGTGAGCAGTTCTTC.